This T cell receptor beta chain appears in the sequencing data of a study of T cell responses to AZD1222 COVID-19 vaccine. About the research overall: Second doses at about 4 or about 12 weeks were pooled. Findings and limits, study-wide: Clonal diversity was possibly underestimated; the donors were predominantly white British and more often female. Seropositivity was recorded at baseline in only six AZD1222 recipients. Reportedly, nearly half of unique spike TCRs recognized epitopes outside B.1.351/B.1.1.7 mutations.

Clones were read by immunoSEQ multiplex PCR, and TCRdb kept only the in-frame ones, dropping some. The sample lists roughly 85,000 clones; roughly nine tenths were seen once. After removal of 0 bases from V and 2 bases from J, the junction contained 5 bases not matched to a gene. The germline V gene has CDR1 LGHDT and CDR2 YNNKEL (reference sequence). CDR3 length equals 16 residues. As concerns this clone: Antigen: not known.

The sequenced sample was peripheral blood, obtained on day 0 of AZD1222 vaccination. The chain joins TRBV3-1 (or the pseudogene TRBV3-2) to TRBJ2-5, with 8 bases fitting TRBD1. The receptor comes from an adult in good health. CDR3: CASSQDRRDRQETQYF. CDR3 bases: TGTGCCAGCAGCCAAGATCGTAGGGACAGGCAAGAGACCCAGTACTTC.